This T cell receptor beta chain originates from a study of human T cells and chemical hapten exposure. Looking at the study overall: The use of 2% DPC on around 2 cm by around 2 cm of upper inner arm skin constituted sensitization. Findings of the study overall: The presence of alopecia in the donors means their immune response may differ from healthy people's. The study found that DPC sensitization did not change TCRs above 1 in 1000 frequency.

The CDR3 runs to 13 residues. With 8 bases clipped from V and 9 bases from J, the junction kept 11 bases outside the gene matches. The germline gives CDR1 SQVTM, CDR2 ANQGSEA. The study's library attached unique molecular identifiers to single cDNA molecules. TCRdb itself ran the RACE reads through MiXCR, one entry per CDR3 protein. The sample consists of 370,000 or so distinct CDR3 sequences, around 4.8% of them appearing once. Of note for this clonotype: The antigen remains undetermined.

Time point defined: patch test 1, 2 weeks after DPC sensitization. Treatment given: therapeutic diphenylcyclopropenone sensitization with weekly scalp DPC. V and J are TRBV29-1 and TRBJ2-1; 9 nucleotides match TRBD1. The sequence was collected from a woman aged 45-65 years with alopecia areata. Some clones in this sample may be carry-over from other donors' samples. The sequencing used whole blood, collected in connection with sensitization to the hapten diphenylcyclopropenone (DPC). CDR3 in amino acids: CSLSRDRVGEQFF. For the CDR3, the DNA is TGCAGCCTGTCCCGGGACAGGGTTGGTGAGCAGTTCTTC.